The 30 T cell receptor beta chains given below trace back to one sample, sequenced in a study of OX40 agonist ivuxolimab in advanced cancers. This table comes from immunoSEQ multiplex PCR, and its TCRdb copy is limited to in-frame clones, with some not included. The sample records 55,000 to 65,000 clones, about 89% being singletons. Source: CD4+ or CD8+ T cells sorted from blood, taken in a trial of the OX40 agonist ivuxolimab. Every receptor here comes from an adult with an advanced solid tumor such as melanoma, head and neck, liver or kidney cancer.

CDR3 region: CASSYHRESGNTIYF. The DNA of the CDR3 is TGTGCCAGCAGCTATCACCGGGAGTCTGGAAACACCATATATTTT. The chain employs TRBV5-6 and TRBJ1-3, with D uncertain. The germline V and J ends were trimmed by 3 bases and 1 base, with 11 bases remaining between them. This CDR3 has 15 amino acids. The V gene's germline CDR1 is SGHDT and CDR2 YYEEEE.

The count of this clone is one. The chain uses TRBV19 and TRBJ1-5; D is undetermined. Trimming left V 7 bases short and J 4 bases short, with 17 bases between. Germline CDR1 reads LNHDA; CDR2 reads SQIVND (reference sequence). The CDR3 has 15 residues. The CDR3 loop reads CASTAGIFRNQPQHF. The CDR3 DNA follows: TGTGCCAGTACGGCCGGCATCTTCAGAAATCAGCCCCAGCATTTT.

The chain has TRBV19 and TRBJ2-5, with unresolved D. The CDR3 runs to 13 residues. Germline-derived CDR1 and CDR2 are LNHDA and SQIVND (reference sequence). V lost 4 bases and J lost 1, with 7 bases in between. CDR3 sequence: CASSRAAQETQYF. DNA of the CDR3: TGTGCCAGTAGTAGGGCAGCCCAAGAGACCCAGTACTTC.

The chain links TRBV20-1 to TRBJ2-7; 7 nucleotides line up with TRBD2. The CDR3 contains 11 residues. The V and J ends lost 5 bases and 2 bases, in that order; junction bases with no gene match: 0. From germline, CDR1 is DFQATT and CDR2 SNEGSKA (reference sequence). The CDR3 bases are TGCAGTGCTCGGGAGGCCTACGAGCAGTACTTC. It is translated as CSAREAYEQYF.

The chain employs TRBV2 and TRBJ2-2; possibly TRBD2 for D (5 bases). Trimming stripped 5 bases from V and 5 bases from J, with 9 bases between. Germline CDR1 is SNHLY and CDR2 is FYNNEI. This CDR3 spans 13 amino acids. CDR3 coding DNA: TGTGCCAGCAGTCTAGGAGGTACCGGGGAGCTGTTTTTT. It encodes CASSLGGTGELFF.

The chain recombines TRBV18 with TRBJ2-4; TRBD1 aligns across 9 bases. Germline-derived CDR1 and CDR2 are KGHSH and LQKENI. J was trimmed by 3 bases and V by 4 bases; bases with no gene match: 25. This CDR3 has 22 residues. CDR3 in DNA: TGTGCCAGCTCACTACAATATTGGGTGCCGGGACAGGGATCCCCACTCAAAAACATTCAGTACTTC. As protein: CASSLQYWVPGQGSPLKNIQYF. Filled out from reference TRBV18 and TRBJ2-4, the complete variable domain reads NAGVMQNPRHLVRRRGQEARLRCSPMKGHSHVYWYRQLPEEGLKFMVYLQKENIIDESGMPKERFSAEFPKEGPSILRIQQVVRGDSAAYFCASSLQYWVPGQGSPLKNIQYFGAGTRLSVL.

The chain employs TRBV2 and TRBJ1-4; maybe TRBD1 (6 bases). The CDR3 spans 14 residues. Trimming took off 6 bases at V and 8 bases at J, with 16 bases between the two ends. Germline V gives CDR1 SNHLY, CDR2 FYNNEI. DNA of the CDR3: TGTGCCAGCAGGGTACAGGGTGGGAGAGAAAAACTGTTTTTT. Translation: CASRVQGGREKLFF.

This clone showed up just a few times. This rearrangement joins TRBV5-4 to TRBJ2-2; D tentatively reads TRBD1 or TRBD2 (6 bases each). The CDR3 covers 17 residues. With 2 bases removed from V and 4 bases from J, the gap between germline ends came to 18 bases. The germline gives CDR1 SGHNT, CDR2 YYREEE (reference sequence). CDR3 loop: CASSLKWGAQGTGELFF. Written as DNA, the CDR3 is TGTGCCAGCAGCTTAAAATGGGGGGCGCAGGGCACCGGGGAGCTGTTTTTT.

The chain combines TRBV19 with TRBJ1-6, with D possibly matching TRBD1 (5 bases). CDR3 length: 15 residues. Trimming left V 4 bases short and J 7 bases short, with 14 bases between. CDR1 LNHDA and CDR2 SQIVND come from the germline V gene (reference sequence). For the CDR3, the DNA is TGTGCCAGTAGTAGCCGCGGGGGGGTAAATTCACCCCTCCACTTT. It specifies CASSSRGGVNSPLHF.

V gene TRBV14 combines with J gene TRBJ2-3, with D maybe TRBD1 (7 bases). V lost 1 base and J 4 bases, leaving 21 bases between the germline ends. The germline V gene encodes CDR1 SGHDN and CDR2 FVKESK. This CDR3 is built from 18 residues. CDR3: CASSQAEGDSRKPDTQYF. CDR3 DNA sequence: TGTGCCAGCAGCCAAGCGGAGGGGGACAGTAGAAAACCAGATACGCAGTATTTT.

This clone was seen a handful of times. CDR3 amino acids: CASSLVRGRGYEQYF. The CDR3 DNA follows: TGCGCCAGCAGCTTGGTACGCGGCAGGGGATACGAGCAGTACTTC. The chain combines TRBV5-1 with TRBJ2-7, with D tentatively TRBD1 (6 bases). Germline V CDR1 and CDR2: SGHRS, YFSETQ. The CDR3 is 15 amino acids. V was cut by 0 bases and J by 4 bases, with 14 bases left in between.

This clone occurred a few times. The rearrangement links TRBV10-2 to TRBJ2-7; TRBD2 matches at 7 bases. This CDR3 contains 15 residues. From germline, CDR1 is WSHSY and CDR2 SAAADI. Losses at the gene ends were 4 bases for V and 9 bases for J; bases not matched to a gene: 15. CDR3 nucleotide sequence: TGCGCCAGCAGTGCTGGGAGGGGAGGGGAACAAGGGCAGTACTTC. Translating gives CASSAGRGGEQGQYF.

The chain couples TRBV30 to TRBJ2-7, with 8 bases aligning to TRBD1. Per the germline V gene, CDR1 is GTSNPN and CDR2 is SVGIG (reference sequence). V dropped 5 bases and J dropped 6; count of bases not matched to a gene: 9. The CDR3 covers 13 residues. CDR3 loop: CAWGLQGASEQYF. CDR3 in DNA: TGTGCCTGGGGACTCCAGGGGGCAAGCGAGCAGTACTTC.

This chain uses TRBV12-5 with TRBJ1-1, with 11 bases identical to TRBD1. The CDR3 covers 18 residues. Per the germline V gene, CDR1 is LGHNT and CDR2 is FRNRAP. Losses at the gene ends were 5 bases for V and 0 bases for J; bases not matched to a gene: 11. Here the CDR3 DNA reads TGTGCTAGTGGTAACCGGGACAGGGGGGTCGGTATGAACACTGAAGCTTTCTTT. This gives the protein CASGNRDRGVGMNTEAFF.

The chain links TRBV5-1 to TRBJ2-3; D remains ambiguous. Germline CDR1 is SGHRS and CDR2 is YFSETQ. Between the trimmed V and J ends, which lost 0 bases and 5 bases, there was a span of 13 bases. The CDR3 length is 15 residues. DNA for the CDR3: TGCGCCAGCAGCTTGGCGGCAGGTCAATTAGATACGCAGTATTTT. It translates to CASSLAAGQLDTQYF.

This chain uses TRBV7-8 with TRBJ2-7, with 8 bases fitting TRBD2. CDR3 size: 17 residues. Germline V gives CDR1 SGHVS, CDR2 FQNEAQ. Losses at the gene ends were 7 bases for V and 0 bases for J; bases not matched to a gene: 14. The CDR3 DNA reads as TGTGCCAGCACCGGGGGGGACGGGGGGACGACCTCCTACGAGCAGTACTTC. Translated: CASTGGDGGTTSYEQYF.

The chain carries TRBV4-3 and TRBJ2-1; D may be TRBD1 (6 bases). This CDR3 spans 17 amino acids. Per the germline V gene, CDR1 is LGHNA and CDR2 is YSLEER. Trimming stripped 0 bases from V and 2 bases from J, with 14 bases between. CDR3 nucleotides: TGCGCCAGCAGCCAAGATCTCTCGACAGGTACCTACAATGAGCAGTTCTTC. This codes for CASSQDLSTGTYNEQFF.

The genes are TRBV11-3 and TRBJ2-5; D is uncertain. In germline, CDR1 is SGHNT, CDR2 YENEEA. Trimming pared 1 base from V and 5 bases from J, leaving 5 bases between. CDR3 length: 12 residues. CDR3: CASSLGSETQYF. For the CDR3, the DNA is TGTGCCAGCAGCTTAGGATCTGAGACCCAGTACTTC.

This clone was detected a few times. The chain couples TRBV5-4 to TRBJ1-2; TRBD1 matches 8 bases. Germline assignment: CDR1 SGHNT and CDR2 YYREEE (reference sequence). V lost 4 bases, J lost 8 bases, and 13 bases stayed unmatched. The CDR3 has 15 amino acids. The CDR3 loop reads CASSETGAPITGYTF. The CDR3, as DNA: TGTGCCAGCAGCGAGACAGGGGCTCCTATCACAGGCTACACCTTC.

CDR3 residues: CASRPPGGAPEKLFF. CDR3 bases: TGTGCCAGCAGACCCCCAGGGGGCGCCCCCGAAAAACTGTTTTTT. The chain links TRBV6-6 to TRBJ1-4; the match to TRBD1 covers 8 bases. Germline V gene lookup returns CDR1 MNHNY and CDR2 SVGAGI (reference sequence). The CDR3 is 15 amino acids. V was clipped by 6 bases and J by 8 bases; unmatched bases: 11.

As DNA, the CDR3 is TGTGCCTGGAGCCGAGCGGGGCAGACCGGGGAGCTGTTTTTT. Its translation: CAWSRAGQTGELFF. The chain has TRBV30 and TRBJ2-2; 7 nucleotides match TRBD2. Germline V lookup: CDR1 GTSNPN, CDR2 SVGIG (reference sequence). V was pared by 3 bases and J by 5 bases, with 6 bases of the junction left unmatched. The CDR3 contains 14 residues.

As DNA, the CDR3 is TGCGCCAGCAGCTTGGGGTCAACCCATGAGCAGTTCTTC. Protein product: CASSLGSTHEQFF. V and J are TRBV5-1 and TRBJ2-1; D not resolved. From germline, CDR1 is SGHRS and CDR2 YFSETQ. This CDR3 spans 13 amino acids. Trimming left V 0 bases short and J 8 bases short, with 9 bases between.

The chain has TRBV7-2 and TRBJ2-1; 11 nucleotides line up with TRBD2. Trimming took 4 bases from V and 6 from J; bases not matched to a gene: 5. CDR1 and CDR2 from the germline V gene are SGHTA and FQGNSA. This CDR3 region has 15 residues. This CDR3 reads CASSWTSGQPNEQFF. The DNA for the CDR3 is TGTGCCAGCAGCTGGACTAGCGGGCAACCCAATGAGCAGTTCTTC. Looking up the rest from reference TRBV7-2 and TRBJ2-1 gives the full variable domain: GAGVSQSPSNKVTEKGKDVELRCDPISGHTALYWYRQSLGQGLEFLIYFQGNSAPDKSGLPSDRFSAERTGGSVSTLTIQRTQQEDSAVYLCASSWTSGQPNEQFFGPGTRLTVL.

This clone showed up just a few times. The CDR3 spells CASSKPGQGIDEQFF. CDR3 coding DNA: TGTGCCAGCAGTAAACCGGGACAGGGGATCGATGAGCAGTTCTTC. The chain has TRBV6-1 and TRBJ2-1, with TRBD1 matching 10 bases. The CDR3 extends over 15 amino acids. The germline V gene has CDR1 MNHNS and CDR2 SASEGT. The V and J ends lost 5 bases and 8 bases, in that order; junction bases with no gene match: 9.

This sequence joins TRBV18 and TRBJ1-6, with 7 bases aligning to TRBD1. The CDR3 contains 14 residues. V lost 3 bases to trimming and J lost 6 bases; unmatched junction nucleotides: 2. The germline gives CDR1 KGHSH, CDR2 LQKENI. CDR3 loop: CASSPTGTNSPLHF. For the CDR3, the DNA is TGTGCCAGCTCACCGACAGGGACTAATTCACCCCTCCACTTT.

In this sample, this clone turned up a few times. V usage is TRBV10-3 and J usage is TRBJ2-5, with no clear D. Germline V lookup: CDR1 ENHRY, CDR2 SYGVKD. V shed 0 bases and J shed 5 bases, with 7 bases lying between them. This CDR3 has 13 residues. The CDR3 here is CAISESGSETQYF. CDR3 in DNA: TGTGCCATCAGTGAGTCTGGCAGCGAGACCCAGTACTTC.

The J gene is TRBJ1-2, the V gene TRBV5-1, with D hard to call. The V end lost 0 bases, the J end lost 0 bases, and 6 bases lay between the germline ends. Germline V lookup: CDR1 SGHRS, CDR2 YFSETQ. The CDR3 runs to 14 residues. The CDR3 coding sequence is TGCGCCAGCAGCTTGGAGGTAGCTAACTATGGCTACACCTTC. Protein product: CASSLEVANYGYTF.

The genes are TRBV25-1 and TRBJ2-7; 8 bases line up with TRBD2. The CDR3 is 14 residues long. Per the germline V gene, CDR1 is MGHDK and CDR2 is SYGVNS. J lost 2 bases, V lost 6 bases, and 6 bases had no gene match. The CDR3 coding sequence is TGTGCCAGCAGAAGAGCGGGAGTACCCTACGAGCAGTACTTC. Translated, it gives CASRRAGVPYEQYF.

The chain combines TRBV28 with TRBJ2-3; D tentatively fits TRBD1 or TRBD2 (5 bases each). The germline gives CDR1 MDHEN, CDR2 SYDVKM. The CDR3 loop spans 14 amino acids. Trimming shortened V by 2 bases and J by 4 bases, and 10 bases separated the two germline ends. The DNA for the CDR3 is TGTGCCAGCAGTTTAATAGGGACGGCAGATACGCAGTATTTT. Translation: CASSLIGTADTQYF.

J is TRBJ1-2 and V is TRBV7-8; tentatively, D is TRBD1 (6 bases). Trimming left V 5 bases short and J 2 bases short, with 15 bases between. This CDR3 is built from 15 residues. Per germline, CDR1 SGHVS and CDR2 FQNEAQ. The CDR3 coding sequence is TGTGCCAGCAGCCAACAGGGATCGGTGAACTATGGCTACACCTTC. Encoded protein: CASSQQGSVNYGYTF.